The 8 T cell receptor beta chains reported below all come from one sample, sequenced in a study of CD8+CD57+ T cells in acquired aplastic anemia. Using genomic DNA as the template, TCR beta VDJ and CDR3 profiling was carried out. TCRdb passed the reads through MiXCR, listing each CDR3 protein once. The sample records a few hundred thousand distinct CDR3 sequences, 34% being singletons. The specimen was sorted CD4+, CD8+, or CD8+CD57+ T cells (not recorded which) from PBMCs. These TCRs come from a human donor in good health, serving as a control.

The rearrangement uses TRBV6-1 and TRBJ2-7; 7 bases match TRBD1. V lost 3 bases to trimming and J lost 2 bases; unmatched junction nucleotides: 4. Germline V gives CDR1 MNHNS, CDR2 SASEGT. CDR3 size: 14 residues. This chain's CDR3 is CASSEAGGTYEQYF. The CDR3 nucleotides read TGTGCCAGCAGTGAGGCAGGGGGTACCTACGAGCAGTACTTC.

The chain carries TRBV29-1 and TRBJ2-7; D call uncertain. This CDR3 contains 13 residues. Trimming left V 3 bases short and J 3 bases short, with 12 bases between. The germline gives CDR1 SQVTM, CDR2 ANQGSEA. The CDR3 DNA reads TGCAGCGTTGATGATGGTTTAGGCTACGAGCAGTACTTC. Encoded protein: CSVDDGLGYEQYF.

The chain has TRBV29-1 and TRBJ2-5; 9 positions agree with TRBD2. The CDR3 contains 13 residues. V shed 2 bases and J 5 bases; nucleotides not matched to a gene: 3. Germline V gene lookup returns CDR1 SQVTM and CDR2 ANQGSEA. The CDR3 spells CSVERTSEETQYF. As DNA, the CDR3 is TGCAGCGTTGAACGGACTAGCGAGGAGACCCAGTACTTC.

There are many counts of this clonotype. This chain joins TRBV24-1 and TRBJ2-2, with 7 bases matching TRBD1. CDR1 is KGHDR, CDR2 SFDVKD, per germline. J lost 4 bases, V lost 3 bases, and 10 bases had no gene match. This CDR3 region has 17 residues. The CDR3 DNA sequence: TGTGCCACCAGTGATGCCAAGACAGGGCGTGTCACCGGGGAGCTGTTTTTT. Translation gives CATSDAKTGRVTGELFF.

With regard to this clonotype: A much larger clone is a single base away; this may be a read error. This sequence joins TRBV20-1 and TRBJ2-1, with 8 bases aligning to TRBD2. CDR1 is DFQATT and CDR2 is SNEGSKA in the germline V gene (reference sequence). CDR3 length equals 14 residues. The trim removed 6 bases at V and 12 bases at J, leaving 16 bases unmatched. The CDR3 loop is CSAYRSGSFDGQFF. CDR3 in DNA: TGCAGTGCATATAGGAGCGGGAGTTTCGATGGGCAGTTCTTC.

J is TRBJ1-2 and V is TRBV30; the D is unclear. The germline V gene has CDR1 GTSNPN and CDR2 SVGIG (reference sequence). Trimming shortened V by 7 bases and J by 4 bases, and 16 bases separated the two germline ends. The CDR3 loop spans 13 amino acids. CDR3 amino acids: CAFRRPSIYGYTF. For the CDR3, the DNA is TGTGCCTTCCGAAGGCCGTCGATCTATGGCTACACCTTC.

The sample holds many counts of this clonotype. The chain carries TRBV5-8 and TRBJ2-3; D possibly corresponds to TRBD2 (6 bases). The CDR3 has 13 residues. Germline loops: CDR1 SGHTS, CDR2 YDEGEE. The ends were cut back, 4 bases at V and 6 bases at J, with 12 bases in the middle. The CDR3 is CASSRDSVDTQYF. The CDR3 DNA reads TGTGCCAGCAGCCGGGACTCTGTGGATACGCAGTATTTT.

On this clonotype: It may be a read error: a sequence one base away is much more abundant. This rearrangement joins TRBV20-1 to TRBJ2-1; 7 nucleotides match TRBD2. The CDR3 loop spans 13 amino acids. The trim removed 6 bases at V and 0 bases at J, leaving 2 bases unmatched. Germline CDR1 is DFQATT and CDR2 is SNEGSKA (reference sequence). CDR3: CSARDYSYNEQFF. Here the CDR3 DNA reads TGCAGTGCCCGGGACTACTCCTACAATGAGCAGTTCTTC.